This TCR beta chain was observed in a study of PD-1 blockade in classical Hodgkin lymphoma (dated by TCRdb to the early 2020s). For the wider study: Nivolumab dosing was 3 mg/kg intravenously every 2 weeks, continuing until either disease progression or unacceptable toxicity. To define a peripheral blood immune signature of response to PD-1 blockade in classical Hodgkin lymphoma, the study combined TCR beta sequencing with CyTOF. Overall study results and their limits: By C4D1, a significant rise was seen in CD4+ TCR diversity but not in CD8+ TCR diversity (p=0.0027 vs p=0.16), and the rise was most apparent among complete responders (p=0.02). Baseline TCR diversity was reported as lower in newly diagnosed patients than in healthy donors, and lower still in relapsed/refractory patients. Baseline diversity similar to that of newly diagnosed patients was observed in trial patients achieving complete response, whereas significantly lower diversity was observed in partial responders and progressors. The study was restricted to a single clinical trial cohort, and the causes of repertoire differences, possibly disease activity or prior therapy, were left undefined. Lower diversity was observed in patients in whom nivolumab was started less than 1 year after ASCT, and these patients were excluded from later analyses so that confounding by immune reconstitution would be avoided.

Per the publication, the time point label means: cycle 2 day 1 (C2D1) of nivolumab. Every trial patient had relapsed after autologous stem cell transplantation, and cohorts A, B and C differed in prior brentuximab vedotin exposure. The trial cohort comprised about 60 patients with relapsed/refractory classical Hodgkin lymphoma whose best overall responses were complete response, partial response or progressive disease. Single-agent nivolumab was administered to trial patients in the multi-cohort phase II CheckMate 205 trial. An independent review committee assessed best overall response by applying the 2007 International Working Group response criteria. Trial PBMCs were obtained immediately prior to nivolumab initiation (C1D1) and on therapy at cycle 2 day 1 and cycle 4 day 1. Peripheral blood was collected in 8 mL Vacutainer Cell Preparation Tubes, from which PBMCs were isolated by centrifugation and then cryopreserved.

The Qiagen DNeasy kit was used to extract genomic DNA both from unsorted PBMCs and from the negatively selected CD4+ and CD8+ fractions. Using primers that anneal to V and J segments, immunoSEQ multiplex PCR amplified the TCR beta CDR3 regions. Amplification bias was minimized using a synthetic immune receptor repertoire, and residual bias was removed computationally after sequencing. Turning to the authors' computational methods: Repertoire diversity was quantified as the Shannon entropy index using custom Python scripts. Unsorted, CD4+ and CD8+ repertoires were analyzed separately, except in combined analyses where CD4+ and CD8+ sequences were merged in silico. Clonal expansion was defined as at least a 2-fold frequency increase after treatment relative to C1D1, with a pseudocount of 0.5 for undetected baseline clones. Singleton clones were defined as clones with 0 or 1 copy at C1D1, and non-singleton clones were defined as clones with 2 or more copies. By matching protein sequences in sorted samples from the same patient, clones expanded in unsorted samples were annotated as CD4+, CD8+ or unknown. Wilcoxon tests on paired samples were used to test diversity changes from C1D1 to C4D1. TCRdb took over this immuneACCESS table, retaining in-frame rearrangements with V and J assigned. Such tables are incomplete; in checked studies, under half of the missing clones stem from an unresolved V gene, and the remainder is unexplained. V and J calls and clone size follow that table, whereas D and trimming were derived from the DNA. For this sample there are approximately 59,000 clones; 80% to 95% appear just once. About 10% of the sample is held by the ten biggest clonotypes.

From the germline V gene, CDR1 is SQVTM and CDR2 is ANQGSEA. For this chain, trimming is 7 bases at the V end and 3 bases at the J end, and the number of junction bases without a gene match is 5. The CDR3 goes from the cysteine to the phenylalanine over 12 residues. Only CDR3 DNA is held: 36 bases, read in frame from base 1. This clone was detected only once. There is no known antigen for this receptor. Per-base quality was not reported, and no clone a single base away is much larger than it. The V and J segments used are TRBV29-1 and TRBJ1-2; TRBD1 lines up with 7 middle nucleotides. This sequence originates from a human donor with classical Hodgkin lymphoma. This specimen consisted of peripheral blood mononuclear cells (PBMCs), obtained before the second cycle of nivolumab. The DNA sequence reads TGCAGCGCAGGGGGTGGGGACTATGGCTACACCTTC. Its protein is CSAGGGDYGYTF.